The text below deals with one TCR beta chain. The antigen is not known. This sample was included in a study of monozygotic twins with inflammatory bowel disease. Germline CDR1 reads MNHEY; CDR2 reads SMNVEV (reference sequence). CDR3 length: 15 residues. Blood was drawn at around 2.5 ml per donor. Total RNA was isolated from whole blood without T cell sorting. General study points: Patient repertoires may have gained variability from differing immunosuppressive treatments.

Total RNA amounting to about 3,600 ng went into each TCR library. Reprocessing the 5' RACE reads, TCRdb reports a single entry for every CDR3 protein and omits DNA. The sample table sets out approximately 160,000 distinct CDR3 sequences. This TCR was recovered from a human donor with ulcerative colitis or Crohn's disease, or a healthy co-twin of an affected twin (not recorded which). The chain is built from TRBV27 and TRBJ2-1. Sequenced: blood. The CDR3 loop is CASSLSGSTHNEQFF.